A selection of T cell receptor beta chains follows, all from one sample in a study of shared clonotypes between healthy human individuals. The repertoire was sequenced with immunoSEQ multiplex PCR; TCRdb's copy has only in-frame clones and lacks some. The data hold about 1.1 million clones, with 70% to 85% observed a single time. The sample was memory CD4+ T cells from PBMCs. These receptors were collected from a man aged 18-30 years in good health. Some clones in this sample may be carry-over from other donors' samples. The CDR3 runs from the conserved cysteine through the conserved F or W. D genes are given only for firm matches. For some rows the clone size is stated as once, few or many, or as a class when expanded; others skip it.

TRBV5-6,TRBJ1-4,-,-,TGTGCCAGCAGCTTGGTGATGGGTACTAATGAAAAACTGTTTTTT,CASSLVMGTNEKLFF
TRBV7-2,TRBJ1-5,-,-,TGTGCCAGCAGTCATTCCGGGGGCGCCGGTCAGCCCCAGCATTTT,CASSHSGGAGQPQHF
TRBV28,TRBJ2-7,-,TRBD1,TGTGCCTCAGGACAGGGAGTCTACGAGCAGTACTTC,CASGQGVYEQYF
TRBV2,TRBJ1-2,-,-,TGTGCCAGCACGATCGTTTATGGCTACACCTTC,CASTIVYGYTF
TRBV11-2,TRBJ2-7,-,-,TGTGCCAGCAGCGTGAGTTACGAGCAGTACTTC,CASSVSYEQYF
TRBV28,TRBJ2-3,once,-,TGTGCCAGCAGACGGGACCAAGGCACAGATACGCAGTATTTT,CASRRDQGTDTQYF
TRBV10-3,TRBJ2-5,-,TRBD2,TGTGCCATCAGCCCGGGACTAGGGGGGGAGACCCAGTACTTC,CAISPGLGGETQYF
TRBV6-5,TRBJ2-3,-,-,TGTGCCAGCAGTTACCGAGGAGGGGCCCCCACAGATACGCAGTATTTT,CASSYRGGAPTDTQYF
TRBV11-1,TRBJ2-7,-,TRBD1,TGTGCCAGCAGCCAAAACCGGGACAGTTTCTACGAGCAGTACTTC,CASSQNRDSFYEQYF
TRBV29-1,TRBJ2-7,-,-,TGCAGCGTTCGAACCGGGAGCCTCTACGAGCAGTACTTC,CSVRTGSLYEQYF
TRBV5-4,TRBJ2-7,few,TRBD2,TGTGCCAGCAGCCCACCCCTCCTCATAGCGGGAGGCCACTACGAGCAGTACTTC,CASSPPLLIAGGHYEQYF
TRBV7-8,TRBJ1-1,-,-,TGTGCCAGCAGCTTAGTGGGCAGCCGCATGAACACTGAAGCTTTCTTT,CASSLVGSRMNTEAFF
TRBV6-1,TRBJ2-5,once,-,TGTGCCAGCAGCCACTTCAGCCAAGAGACCCAGTACTTC,CASSHFSQETQYF
TRBV10-3,TRBJ2-3,-,-,TGTGCCATCGGGCTAGGACCAGATACGCAGTATTTT,CAIGLGPDTQYF